Listed here are 25 T cell receptor beta chains from one sample, sequenced in a study of cytomegalovirus exposure and HLA in healthy donors. 60 Vbeta and 13 Jbeta primers were used in PCR. The protocol was immunoSEQ multiplex PCR, while the TCRdb copy is restricted to in-frame clones and leaves out a portion. The table includes around 150,000 clones, 73% detected once. Sequenced input: PBMCs. The origin of the receptors is a human donor in good health.

This clone was counted between two and nine times. V gene TRBV29-1 combines with J gene TRBJ1-5, with unresolved D. Germline V gene sequence: CDR1 SQVTM, CDR2 ANQGSEA. With 8 bases removed from V and 1 base from J, the gap between germline ends came to 9 bases. The CDR3 covers 12 residues. Here the CDR3 DNA reads TGCAGCACGGGAGGCAGCAATCAGCCCCAGCATTTT. Its protein is CSTGGSNQPQHF.

This chain links TRBV6-1 with TRBJ1-6, with D possibly being TRBD1 (6 bases). V lost 8 bases to trimming and J lost 17 bases, with 13 bases between them. CDR3 length equals 10 residues. Germline V gene lookup returns CDR1 MNHNS and CDR2 SASEGT. The CDR3 DNA follows: TGTGCCAGCTTCCGGACAGAGTTCCACTTT. Its protein is CASFRTEFHF.

The chain joins TRBV18 to TRBJ1-4; D remains ambiguous. Germline V gene data show CDR1 as KGHSH and CDR2 as LQKENI. The CDR3 totals 15 residues. Deletions cut 3 bases from V and 0 bases from J, with 8 bases between. CDR3 protein: CASSPRQATNEKLFF. Here the CDR3 DNA reads TGTGCCAGCTCACCTAGACAAGCAACTAATGAAAAACTGTTTTTT.

This chain uses TRBV4-1 with TRBJ1-2, with a tentative D call TRBD1 (6 bases). Deletions cut 7 bases from V and 12 bases from J, with 15 bases between. Looked up from germline, CDR1 is MGHRA and CDR2 is YSYEKL. The CDR3 is 11 amino acids. The CDR3 nucleotides read TGCGCCAGCAACGGGGGGCAGGCCGACACCTTC. It encodes CASNGGQADTF.

The sample holds a few counts of this clone. The V gene is TRBV7-2, the J gene TRBJ2-3; tentatively, D is TRBD2 (5 bases). Germline V CDR1 and CDR2: SGHTA, FQGNSA. This CDR3 is built from 18 residues. V lost 0 bases, J lost 0 bases, and 16 bases lay in between. CDR3 bases: TGTGCCAGCAGCTTAGCCGGCGGAGGAGAAACTAGCACAGATACGCAGTATTTT. This encodes CASSLAGGGETSTDTQYF.

Comment on this clone: The junction shows a germline mismatch at one end, possibly a read error. This chain joins TRBV6-6 and TRBJ1-2, with 8 bases identical to TRBD1. The CDR3 is 13 residues long. Per germline, CDR1 MNHNY and CDR2 SVGAGI (reference sequence). The CDR3 bases are TGTGCCAGCAGGGATACAGGGGGTGATGGCTACCCCTTC. Its protein is CASRDTGGDGYPF.

This clone was seen a few times. The chain employs TRBV28 and TRBJ1-5; no clear D gene. The length of the CDR3 is 17 residues. Germline V gene lookup returns CDR1 MDHEN and CDR2 SYDVKM. V lost 3 bases and J lost 5, with 20 bases in between. The CDR3 sequence: CASSFAGTENVYQPQHF. CDR3 nucleotides: TGTGCCAGCAGTTTTGCGGGCACAGAGAACGTCTATCAGCCCCAGCATTTT.

The genes are TRBV27 and TRBJ1-1, with D hard to call. V dropped 1 base and J dropped 11 bases, with 11 bases sitting between them. CDR3 length: 12 amino acids. The germline CDR1 and CDR2 sequences are MNHEY and SMNVEV (reference sequence). This CDR3 is CASSLFAGGAFF. The CDR3 DNA reads TGTGCCAGCAGTTTATTCGCCGGAGGGGCTTTCTTT.

This sequence joins TRBV2 and TRBJ2-7; 8 bases are a match to TRBD1. J was trimmed by 2 bases and V by 6 bases; bases with no gene match: 9. CDR1 SNHLY and CDR2 FYNNEI come from the germline V gene. There are 15 residues in the CDR3. CDR3 bases: TGTGCCAGCAGACAACAACAGGGGGTTGCCTACGAGCAGTACTTC. Protein sequence: CASRQQQGVAYEQYF.

This clone was seen only a few times. V is TRBV19 and J is TRBJ2-3; 9 bases agree with TRBD2. The V segment lost 4 bases and the J segment 6 bases; nucleotides outside the gene matches: 5. CDR1 and CDR2 (germline): LNHDA, SQIVND (reference sequence). The CDR3 is made up of 14 amino acids. Here the CDR3 DNA reads TGTGCCAGTAGTAAGCGGGAGGAGGCGGATACGCAGTATTTT. It codes for CASSKREEADTQYF.

The genes are TRBV6-1 and TRBJ1-2, with 7 nucleotides matching TRBD1. The V segment lost 6 bases and the J segment 4 bases; nucleotides outside the gene matches: 8. This CDR3 has 14 amino acids. Germline loops: CDR1 MNHNS, CDR2 SASEGT. The CDR3 is CASRTRDSVYGYTF. Here the CDR3 DNA reads TGTGCCAGCAGGACCCGGGACAGCGTCTATGGCTACACCTTC.

This clone has only a few counts. The V and J genes are TRBV30 and TRBJ2-7; 10 bases map to TRBD2. Per the germline V gene, CDR1 is GTSNPN and CDR2 is SVGIG (reference sequence). This CDR3 comprises 15 residues. Losses at the gene ends were 2 bases for V and 6 bases for J; bases not matched to a gene: 10. CDR3 in DNA: TGTGCCTGGAGTACAGCTAGCGGGAGTTATAGCGAGCAGTACTTC. Its protein product is CAWSTASGSYSEQYF. Full variable domain (remainder filled in from reference TRBV30 and TRBJ2-7): SQTIHQWPATLVQPVGSPLSLECTVEGTSNPNLYWYRQAAGRGLQLLFYSVGIGQISSEVPQNLSASRPQDRQFILSSKKLLLSDSGFYLCAWSTASGSYSEQYFGPGTRLTVT.

The V gene is TRBV10-1, the J gene TRBJ2-3, with TRBD2 matching over 12 bases. Germline-derived CDR1 and CDR2 are WNHNN and SYGVQD (reference sequence). V shed 6 bases, J shed 5 bases, and the junction held 9 bases outside the gene matches. CDR3 length: 16 amino acids. Written as DNA, the CDR3 is TGCGCCAGCAGGTCCCTAGCGGGGGGGCGGGGAGATACGCAGTATTTT. This translates into CASRSLAGGRGDTQYF.

The chain couples TRBV10-2 to TRBJ2-7; TRBD2 aligns across 9 bases. Losses at the gene ends were 7 bases for V and 4 bases for J; bases not matched to a gene: 5. CDR3 length: 13 residues. Germline V CDR1 and CDR2: WSHSY, SAAADI. The CDR3 reads CASIGLAFYEQYF. CDR3 coding DNA: TGCGCCAGCATAGGACTAGCGTTTTACGAGCAGTACTTC.

The V call is TRBV11-2, the J call TRBJ2-1, with 7 bases fitting TRBD2. J lost 7 bases, V lost 2 bases, and 8 bases had no gene match. Per germline, CDR1 SGHAT and CDR2 FQNNGV. This CDR3 spans 15 amino acids. CDR3 DNA sequence: TGTGCCAGCAGCTTAACCGGGGAGGGTCGGAATGAGCAGTTCTTC. Protein sequence: CASSLTGEGRNEQFF.

This rearrangement joins TRBV25-1 to TRBJ2-3; D is perhaps TRBD2 (5 bases). V shed 3 bases and J shed 1 base, with 11 bases lying between them. The CDR3 length is 15 residues. Per the germline V gene, CDR1 is MGHDK and CDR2 is SYGVNS. This chain's CDR3 is CASSERVGGTDTQYF. Written as DNA, the CDR3 is TGTGCCAGCAGTGAGAGGGTCGGGGGCACAGATACGCAGTATTTT.

The CDR3 protein is CASSHLRTSGRAGSTDTQYF. CDR3 in DNA: TGCGCCAGCAGCCACCTTCGAACTAGCGGGAGGGCCGGGAGCACAGATACGCAGTATTTT. The chain recombines TRBV4-1 with TRBJ2-3, with TRBD2 matching 13 bases. With 3 bases clipped from V and 0 bases from J, the junction kept 12 bases outside the gene matches. This CDR3 region has 20 residues. Germline loops: CDR1 MGHRA, CDR2 YSYEKL.

The chain carries TRBV18 and TRBJ2-1; 8 nucleotides match TRBD2. The germline CDR1 and CDR2 sequences are KGHSH and LQKENI. This CDR3 has 15 amino acids. V shed 1 base and J 6 bases; nucleotides not matched to a gene: 5. The CDR3 DNA reads TGTGCCAGCTCACCACGGACGGGGGGGCCCAATGAGCAGTTCTTC. Its translation: CASSPRTGGPNEQFF.

V is TRBV19 and J is TRBJ1-4; unclear D gene. The germline CDR1 and CDR2 sequences are LNHDA and SQIVND (reference sequence). CDR3 length: 13 amino acids. The germline V and J ends were trimmed by 3 bases and 8 bases, with 10 bases remaining between them. The CDR3: CASSMGSLEKLFF. CDR3 bases: TGTGCCAGTAGTATGGGCAGCTTAGAAAAACTGTTTTTT.

The CDR3 here is CAWSTRDRGNQPQHF. CDR3 coding DNA: TGTGCCTGGAGTACCCGGGACAGGGGCAATCAGCCCCAGCATTTT. V gene TRBV30 combines with J gene TRBJ1-5; 9 bases line up with TRBD1. Losses at the gene ends were 2 bases for V and 2 bases for J; bases not matched to a gene: 4. CDR3 length: 15 residues. CDR1 and CDR2 from the germline V gene are GTSNPN and SVGIG (reference sequence).

The chain combines TRBV10-3 with TRBJ1-1; the match to TRBD1 covers 8 bases. Losses at the gene ends were 10 bases for V and 0 bases for J; bases not matched to a gene: 4. The CDR3 sequence is 13 residues long. In germline, CDR1 is ENHRY, CDR2 SYGVKD. DNA of the CDR3: TGTGCCACCGACAGGGGAATGAACACTGAAGCTTTCTTT. Its protein product is CATDRGMNTEAFF.

The V gene is TRBV5-5, the J gene TRBJ2-1; TRBD2 might be the D (5 bases). This CDR3 region has 15 residues. Germline CDR1 SGHKS, CDR2 YYEKEE (reference sequence). The V and J ends lost 0 bases and 2 bases respectively, with 9 bases between them. The CDR3 DNA reads TGTGCCAGCAGCTTGGAGGGAGCGGCCTACAATGAGCAGTTCTTC. This codes for CASSLEGAAYNEQFF.

This sequence joins TRBV5-1 and TRBJ2-1; TRBD1 agrees at 11 bases. This CDR3 spans 13 amino acids. The V gene's germline CDR1 is SGHRS and CDR2 YFSETQ. After removal of 8 bases from V and 8 bases from J, the junction contained 6 bases not matched to a gene. In DNA form, the CDR3 reads TGCGCCAGGTCGGACAGGGGGCTCGATGAGCAGTTCTTC. Its protein product is CARSDRGLDEQFF.

CDR3 amino acids: CASNSPTGRASGRAGEQFF. The DNA for the CDR3 is TGTGCCAGTAATTCGCCGACAGGGCGGGCTAGCGGGAGGGCCGGTGAGCAGTTCTTC. The chain joins TRBV19 to TRBJ2-1, with TRBD2 identical over 12 bases. The trim removed 7 bases at V and 9 bases at J, leaving 22 bases unmatched. CDR1 and CDR2 (germline): LNHDA, SQIVND (reference sequence). CDR3 length: 19 residues.

V gene TRBV27 combines with J gene TRBJ2-3, with D tentatively TRBD2 (5 bases). CDR1 MNHEY and CDR2 SMNVEV come from the germline V gene (reference sequence). The V end was cut by 4 bases, the J end by 2 bases, with 10 bases between. This CDR3 contains 14 residues. The chain's CDR3 is CASSSGLNTDTQYF. In DNA form, the CDR3 reads TGTGCCAGCAGTTCCGGACTCAACACAGATACGCAGTATTTT.